This T cell receptor (beta chain) is drawn from a study of early T cells in non-severe SARS-CoV-2 infection. Overall study findings and caveats: Matching with VDJdb favored anti-spike CD8 responses (missing private and CD4 specificities).

The germline V gene has CDR1 SQVTM and CDR2 ANQGSEA. V was clipped by 4 bases and J by 0 bases, with 6 bases between them. The CDR3 loop spans 13 amino acids. Note on this clonotype: The antigen is unknown.

The TCR library protocol attached unique molecular identifiers to the individual cDNA molecules. TCRdb reprocessed the 5' RACE reads with MiXCR, giving one entry per CDR3 protein. The sample shows over 25,000 distinct CDR3 sequences, 4.5% to 6% of them seen only once. Material: whole blood. The origin of this receptor is an adult who was a healthcare worker with PCR-confirmed SARS-CoV-2 infection or an uninfected control (not recorded which). V is TRBV29-1 and J is TRBJ1-4; no firm D call. The chain's CDR3 is CSVGSPTNEKLFF. The CDR3 DNA follows: TGCAGCGTTGGAAGTCCAACTAATGAAAAACTGTTTTTT.